The entry below describes one T cell receptor (beta chain). From germline, CDR1 is KGHSH and CDR2 LQKENI. This CDR3 is 15 amino acids long. V lost 3 bases and J lost 5, with 16 bases in between. This sample is part of a study of blood T cell repertoires in COVID-19. Whole-study context: Samples of COVID-19 (acute and convalescent) were obtained from the United States, Italy and Spain. PBMCs, B-cell-depleted T cells, or T cells provided the cDNA or gDNA that made up the material.

In the study's own analysis: Nucleated cell counts were estimated from reference gene primer amplification. The repertoire was sequenced with immunoSEQ multiplex PCR; TCRdb's copy has only in-frame clones and lacks some. That table supplies the V and J calls and clone size; D and trimming were determined from the DNA. The sample has about 37,000 clones, 80% seen once. The chain joins TRBV18 to TRBJ1-1; tentatively, D is TRBD1 (5 bases). The sequencing input was peripheral blood. The sequence came from a woman aged 70-85 years with acute or convalescent COVID-19. CDR3 sequence: CASSPLDSGGTEAFF. CDR3 DNA sequence: TGTGCCAGCTCACCGCTGGACTCGGGGGGTACTGAAGCTTTCTTT.